This T cell receptor beta chain was sequenced during a study of blood T cell repertoires in COVID-19. The wider study: COVID-19 samples from acute and convalescent phases originated in the United States, Italy and Spain. T cells, B-cell-depleted T cells, or PBMCs supplied cDNA or gDNA.

Authors' data handling: Estimation of nucleated cell counts relied on the amplification of reference gene primers. Method: immunoSEQ multiplex PCR; TCRdb's copy keeps in-frame clones and lacks some. That table gives V, J and clone size, and the DNA gave D and trimming. The sample has about 46,000 clones, more than 75% seen once. V lost 0 bases and J lost 3; bases outside the gene matches: 5. Per the germline V gene, CDR1 is WSHSY and CDR2 is SAAADI. This CDR3 has 15 amino acids. The V and J genes are TRBV10-2 and TRBJ2-7; 7 bases fit TRBD1. This TCR was recovered from a human donor in a cohort sampled during active COVID-19. Sequenced sample: peripheral blood. The CDR3 DNA sequence: TGCGCCAGCAGTGAGTCGAACAGGGGAAGCTACGAGCAGTACTTC. This translates into CASSESNRGSYEQYF.